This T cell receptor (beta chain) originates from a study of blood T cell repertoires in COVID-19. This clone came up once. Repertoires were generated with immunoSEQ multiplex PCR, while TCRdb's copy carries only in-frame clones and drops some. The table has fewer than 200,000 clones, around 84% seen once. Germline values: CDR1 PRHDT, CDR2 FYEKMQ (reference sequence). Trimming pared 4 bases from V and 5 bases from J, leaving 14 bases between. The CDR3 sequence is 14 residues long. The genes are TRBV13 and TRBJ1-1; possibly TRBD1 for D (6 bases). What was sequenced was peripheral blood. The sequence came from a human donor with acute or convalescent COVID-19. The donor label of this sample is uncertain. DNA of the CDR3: TGTGCCAGCAGCTCCCGGGGGGGCCCAACTGAAGCTTTCTTT. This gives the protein CASSSRGGPTEAFF.